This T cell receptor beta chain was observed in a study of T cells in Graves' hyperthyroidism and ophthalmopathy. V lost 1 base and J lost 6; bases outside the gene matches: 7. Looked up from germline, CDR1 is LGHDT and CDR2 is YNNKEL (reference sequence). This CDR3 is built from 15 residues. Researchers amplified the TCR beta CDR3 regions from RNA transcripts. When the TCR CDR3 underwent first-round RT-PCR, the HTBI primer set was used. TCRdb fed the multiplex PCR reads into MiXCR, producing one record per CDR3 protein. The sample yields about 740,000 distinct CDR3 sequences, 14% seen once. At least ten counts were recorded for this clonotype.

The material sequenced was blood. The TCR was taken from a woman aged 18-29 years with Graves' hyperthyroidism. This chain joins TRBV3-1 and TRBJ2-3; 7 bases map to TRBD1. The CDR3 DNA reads TGTGCCAGCAGCCAAGCACGACAGGGATCGGATACGCAGTATTTT. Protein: CASSQARQGSDTQYF.